This TCR beta chain comes out of a study of shared clonotypes between healthy human individuals. TCRdb's copy holds only in-frame clones and misses some; the assay was immunoSEQ multiplex PCR. The table includes some 980,000 clones, 70% to 85% detected once. Whole-study results and caveats: Clonotypes not shared had lower generation probabilities than those common to all four donors. In general, naive subsets displayed greater estimated richness than memory subsets did.

Germline CDR1 and CDR2: SNHLY and FYNNEI. The CDR3 totals 16 residues. V shed 6 bases and J shed 0 bases, with 15 bases lying between them. About this clone itself: Its antigen is unknown.

The rearrangement uses TRBV2 and TRBJ1-5; the D is unclear. Sequenced material: memory CD4+ T cells sorted from blood. The sample's subset: CD45RA-negative fraction. The origin of this receptor is a man in his late teens or twenties in good health. CDR3 region: CASSEPGGYSNQPQHF. CDR3 bases: TGTGCCAGCAGCGAACCGGGTGGATATAGCAATCAGCCCCAGCATTTT. The variable domain in full, with the rest retrieved from reference TRBV2 and TRBJ1-5, is EPEVTQTPSHQVTQMGQEVILRCVPISNHLYFYWYRQILGQKVEFLVSFYNNEISEKSEIFDDQFSVERPDGSNFTLKIRSTKLEDSAMYFCASSEPGGYSNQPQHFGDGTRLSIL.